This T cell receptor beta chain was profiled in a study of CD8 T cells in ankylosing spondylitis (dated by TCRdb to 2016 to 2017). A note on the overall study: T cell receptor beta repertoires were profiled in healthy donors and ankylosing spondylitis patients so that disease-linked TCR variants could be found. Samples of peripheral blood were taken, and for ankylosing spondylitis patients, synovial fluid was collected as well. The whole study cohort included 108 healthy donors and 25 ankylosing spondylitis patients. Here is what the overall study found, with its caveats: A CD8+ phenotype was shown by the disease-linked clones, which were found at relatively low frequencies in peripheral blood. The disease-linked clones were reported to be significantly enriched in matched synovial fluid samples from ankylosing spondylitis patients. Blood from ankylosing spondylitis patients appeared to be characterized by a TCR beta motif composed of about 8 highly homologous amino acid variants. Some of the motif variants had been reported before in the synovial fluid and blood of reactive arthritis patients, a finding that suggests common disease-initiation mechanisms.

This clonotype came up many times. Its target antigen remains unknown. Qualities for individual bases were not recorded, and no much larger clone is one base off. Sequenced on an Illumina HiSeq 2500. Quantitative 5'-RACE with molecular barcodes was the method used to prepare the TCR beta libraries. On the study's bioinformatics: A new computational method based on a probabilistic model of VDJ rearrangement was used to identify disease-linked TCR variants. TCRdb reran the public reads through fastp at Q25 and MiXCR, keeping productive beta chains. One record per CDR3 amino acid sequence lists the most common genes and DNA. TCRdb, rather than the study authors, made the V and J calls. The sample profile shows about 240,000 distinct CDR3 sequences; more than 20% of them were found once. The top ten clonotypes cover over 0.55% of the sample. CDR1 DFQATT and CDR2 SNEGSKA are derived from the germline V gene (reference sequence). The CDR3 runs 13 amino acids, cysteine and phenylalanine included. The read is trimmed to its CDR3 DNA, 39 bases read in frame from base 1. The V and J ends are trimmed by 5 bases and 2 bases, leaving 10 bases between them.

The source is a male donor with ankylosing spondylitis or in good health (not recorded which). Sequencing was performed on blood, either unsorted or a sorted T cell fraction (not recorded which). Recombination linked TRBV20-1 to TRBJ1-5; tentative D gene TRBD1, with 5 bases matching. The CDR3 reads CSAWQGGNQPQHF. The sequenced DNA is TGCAGTGCTTGGCAGGGTGGCAATCAGCCCCAGCATTTT.